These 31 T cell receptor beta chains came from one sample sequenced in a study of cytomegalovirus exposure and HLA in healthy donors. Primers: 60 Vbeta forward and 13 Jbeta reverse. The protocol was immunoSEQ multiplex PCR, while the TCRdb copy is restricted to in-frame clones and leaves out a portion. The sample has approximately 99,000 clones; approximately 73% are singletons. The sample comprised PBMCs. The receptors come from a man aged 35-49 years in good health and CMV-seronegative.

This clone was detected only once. In DNA, the CDR3 is TGTGCCAGCAGCCCCGGGACTAGGGGCGGGGAGCTGTTTTTT. It codes for CASSPGTRGGELFF. The chain couples TRBV5-4 to TRBJ2-2, with TRBD2 matching 8 bases. The germline gives CDR1 SGHNT, CDR2 YYREEE (reference sequence). With V trimmed by 4 bases and J by 7 bases, 6 bases remained unmatched. The CDR3 totals 14 residues. Full variable domain (rest looked up from reference TRBV5-4 and TRBJ2-2): ETGVTQSPTHLIKTRGQQVTLRCSSQSGHNTVSWYQQALGQGPQFIFQYYREEENGRGNFPPRFSGLQFPNYSSELNVNALELDDSALYLCASSPGTRGGELFFGEGSRLTVL.

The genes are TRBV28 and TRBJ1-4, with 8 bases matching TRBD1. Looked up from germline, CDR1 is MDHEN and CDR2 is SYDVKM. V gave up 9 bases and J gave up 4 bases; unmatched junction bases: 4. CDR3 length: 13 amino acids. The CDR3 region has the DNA TGTGCCAGTAGAGGACAGGGTAATGAAAAACTGTTTTTT. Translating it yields CASRGQGNEKLFF.

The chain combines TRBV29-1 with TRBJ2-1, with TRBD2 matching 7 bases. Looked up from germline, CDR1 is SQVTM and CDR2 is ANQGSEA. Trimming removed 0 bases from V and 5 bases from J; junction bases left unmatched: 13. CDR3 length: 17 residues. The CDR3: CSVEEPFERGFNNEQFF. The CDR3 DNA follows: TGCAGCGTTGAAGAGCCTTTTGAGCGGGGTTTTAACAATGAGCAGTTCTTC.

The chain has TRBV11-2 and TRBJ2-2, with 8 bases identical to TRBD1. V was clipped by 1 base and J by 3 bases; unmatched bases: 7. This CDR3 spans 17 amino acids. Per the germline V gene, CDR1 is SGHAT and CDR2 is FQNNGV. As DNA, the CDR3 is TGTGCCAGCAGCTTAGCAGGGGGCAGCGGTTACACCGGGGAGCTGTTTTTT. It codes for CASSLAGGSGYTGELFF.

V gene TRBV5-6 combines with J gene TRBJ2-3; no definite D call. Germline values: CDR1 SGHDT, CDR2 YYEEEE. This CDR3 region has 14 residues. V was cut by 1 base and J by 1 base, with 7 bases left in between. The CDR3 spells CASSLRQGTDTQYF. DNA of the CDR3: TGTGCCAGCAGCTTGAGGCAGGGCACAGATACGCAGTATTTT.

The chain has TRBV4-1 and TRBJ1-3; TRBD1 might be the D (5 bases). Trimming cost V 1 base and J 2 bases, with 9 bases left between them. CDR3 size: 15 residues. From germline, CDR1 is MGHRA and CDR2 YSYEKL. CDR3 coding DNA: TGCGCCAGCAGCCAAGTCAAAGGGGCTGGAAACACCATATATTTT. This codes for CASSQVKGAGNTIYF.

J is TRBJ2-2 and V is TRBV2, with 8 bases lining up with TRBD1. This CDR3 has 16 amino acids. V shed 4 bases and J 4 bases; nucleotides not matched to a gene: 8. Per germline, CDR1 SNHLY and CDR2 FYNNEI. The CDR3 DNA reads TGTGCCAGCAGTGTTTTTGGACAGGGCCTCACCGGGGAGCTGTTTTTT. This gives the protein CASSVFGQGLTGELFF.

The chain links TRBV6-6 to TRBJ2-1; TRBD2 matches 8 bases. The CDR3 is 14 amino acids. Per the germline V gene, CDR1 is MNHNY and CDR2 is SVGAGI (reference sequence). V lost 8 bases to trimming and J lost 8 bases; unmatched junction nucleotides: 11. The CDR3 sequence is CASGGRGAVDEQFF. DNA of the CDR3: TGTGCCAGCGGGGGGCGGGGGGCGGTCGATGAGCAGTTCTTC.

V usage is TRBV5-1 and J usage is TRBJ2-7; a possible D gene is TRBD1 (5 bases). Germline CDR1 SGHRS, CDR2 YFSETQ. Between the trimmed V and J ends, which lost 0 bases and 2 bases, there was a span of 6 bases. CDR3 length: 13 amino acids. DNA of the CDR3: TGCGCCAGCAGCTTGGTGGGGCCCTACGAGCAGTACTTC. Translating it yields CASSLVGPYEQYF.

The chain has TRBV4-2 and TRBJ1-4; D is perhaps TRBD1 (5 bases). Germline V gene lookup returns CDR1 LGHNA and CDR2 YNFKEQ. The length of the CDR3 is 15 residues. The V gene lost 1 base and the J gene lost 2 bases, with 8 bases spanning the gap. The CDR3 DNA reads TGTGCCAGCAGCCAAGTAACAGGTACTAATGAAAAACTGTTTTTT. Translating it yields CASSQVTGTNEKLFF.

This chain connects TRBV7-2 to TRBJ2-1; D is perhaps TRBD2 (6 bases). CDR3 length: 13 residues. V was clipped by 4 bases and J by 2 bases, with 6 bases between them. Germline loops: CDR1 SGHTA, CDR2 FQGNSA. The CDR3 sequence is CASSSGAYNEQFF. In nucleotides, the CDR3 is TGTGCCAGCAGCTCGGGGGCCTACAATGAGCAGTTCTTC.

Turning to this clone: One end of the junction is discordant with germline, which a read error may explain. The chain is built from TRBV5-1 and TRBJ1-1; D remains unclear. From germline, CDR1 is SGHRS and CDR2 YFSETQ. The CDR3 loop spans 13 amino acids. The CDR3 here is CASSLFVRDTPYF. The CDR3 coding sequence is TGCGCCAGCAGCTTATTCGTGAGGGATACTCCCTACTTT.

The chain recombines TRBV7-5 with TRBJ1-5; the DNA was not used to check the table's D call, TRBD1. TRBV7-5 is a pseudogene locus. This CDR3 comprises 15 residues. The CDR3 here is CVRSLARGREEPQHF. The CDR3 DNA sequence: TGTGTCAGAAGCTTAGCCAGGGGGCGTGAGGAGCCCCAGCATTTT.

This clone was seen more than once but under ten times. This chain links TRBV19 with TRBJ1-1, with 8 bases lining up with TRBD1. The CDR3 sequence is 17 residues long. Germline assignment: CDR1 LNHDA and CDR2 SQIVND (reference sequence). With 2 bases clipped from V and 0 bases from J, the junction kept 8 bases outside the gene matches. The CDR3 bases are TGTGCCAGTAGTATAAGCTGGGACAGGTTTATGAACACTGAAGCTTTCTTT. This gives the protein CASSISWDRFMNTEAFF.

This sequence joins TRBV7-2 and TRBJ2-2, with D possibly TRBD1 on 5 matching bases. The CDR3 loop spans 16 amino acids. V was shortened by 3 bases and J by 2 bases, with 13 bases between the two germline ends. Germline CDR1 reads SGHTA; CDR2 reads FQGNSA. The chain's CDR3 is CASSFPPRANTGELFF. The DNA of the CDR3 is TGTGCCAGCAGCTTCCCCCCCAGGGCCAACACCGGGGAGCTGTTTTTT.

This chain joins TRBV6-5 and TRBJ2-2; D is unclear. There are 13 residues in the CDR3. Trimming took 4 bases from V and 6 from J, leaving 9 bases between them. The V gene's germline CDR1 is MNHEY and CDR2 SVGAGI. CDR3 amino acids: CASSSTPPGELFF. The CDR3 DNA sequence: TGTGCCAGCAGTTCCACACCCCCCGGGGAGCTGTTTTTT.

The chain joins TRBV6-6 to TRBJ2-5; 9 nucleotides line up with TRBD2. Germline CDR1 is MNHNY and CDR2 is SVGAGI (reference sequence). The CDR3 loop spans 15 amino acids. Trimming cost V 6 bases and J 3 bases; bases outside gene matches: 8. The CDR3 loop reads CASREAGGPEETQYF. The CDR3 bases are TGTGCCAGCAGGGAGGCGGGGGGGCCTGAAGAGACCCAGTACTTC.

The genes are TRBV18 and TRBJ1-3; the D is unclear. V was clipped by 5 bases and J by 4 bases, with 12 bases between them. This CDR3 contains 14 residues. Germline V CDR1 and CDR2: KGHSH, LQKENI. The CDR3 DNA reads TGTGCCAGCTCAGAGGGATTGGGAGGAAACACCATATATTTT. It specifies CASSEGLGGNTIYF. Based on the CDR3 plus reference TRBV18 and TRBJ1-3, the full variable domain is NAGVMQNPRHLVRRRGQEARLRCSPMKGHSHVYWYRQLPEEGLKFMVYLQKENIIDESGMPKERFSAEFPKEGPSILRIQQVVRGDSAAYFCASSEGLGGNTIYFGEGSWLTVV.

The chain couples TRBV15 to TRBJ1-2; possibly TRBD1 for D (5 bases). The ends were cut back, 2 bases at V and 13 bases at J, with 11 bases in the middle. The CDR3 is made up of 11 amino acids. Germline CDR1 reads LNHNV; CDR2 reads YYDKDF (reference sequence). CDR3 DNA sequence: TGTGCCACCAGCAGATCAGGGCCCATCACCTTC. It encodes CATSRSGPITF.

The CDR3 region has the DNA TGTGCCACTACGCGCCCGGGGACCTACGAGCAGTACTTC. Protein product: CATTRPGTYEQYF. The gene calls are TRBV10-3 and TRBJ2-7; a possible D gene is TRBD2 (5 bases). CDR1 and CDR2 (germline): ENHRY, SYGVKD. This CDR3 is built from 13 residues. The V gene lost 10 bases and the J gene lost 2 bases, with 15 bases spanning the gap.

In DNA form, the CDR3 reads TGTGCCAGCAGCCAAGATCATACAGGGGGCTCATACTCACCCCTCCACTTT. Amino acid sequence: CASSQDHTGGSYSPLHF. The chain is built from TRBV4-2 and TRBJ1-6, with 9 bases that match TRBD1. The CDR3 runs to 17 residues. The J segment lost 10 bases and the V segment lost 0 bases, leaving 10 bases of the junction unmatched. CDR1 and CDR2 (germline): LGHNA, YNFKEQ.

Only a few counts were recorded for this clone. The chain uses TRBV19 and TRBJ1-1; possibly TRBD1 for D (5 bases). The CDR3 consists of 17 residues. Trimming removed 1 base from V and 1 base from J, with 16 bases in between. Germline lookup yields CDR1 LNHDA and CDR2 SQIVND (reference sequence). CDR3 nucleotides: TGTGCCAGTAGTATAGGTCCGGCGGGGGTCTCGAACACTGAAGCTTTCTTT. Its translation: CASSIGPAGVSNTEAFF.

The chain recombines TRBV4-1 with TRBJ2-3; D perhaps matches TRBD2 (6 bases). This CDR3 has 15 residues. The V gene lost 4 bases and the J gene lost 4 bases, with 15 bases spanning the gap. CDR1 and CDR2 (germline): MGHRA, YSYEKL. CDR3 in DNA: TGCGCCAGCAGCCTACCCCCGGGACTCCCAGATACGCAGTATTTT. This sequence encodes CASSLPPGLPDTQYF.

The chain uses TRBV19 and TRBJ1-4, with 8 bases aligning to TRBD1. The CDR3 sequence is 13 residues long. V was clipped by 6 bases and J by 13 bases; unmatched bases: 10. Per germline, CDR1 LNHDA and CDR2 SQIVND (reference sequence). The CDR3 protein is CASRPPGQVPLFF. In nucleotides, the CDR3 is TGTGCCAGTAGACCCCCGGGACAGGTCCCACTGTTTTTT.

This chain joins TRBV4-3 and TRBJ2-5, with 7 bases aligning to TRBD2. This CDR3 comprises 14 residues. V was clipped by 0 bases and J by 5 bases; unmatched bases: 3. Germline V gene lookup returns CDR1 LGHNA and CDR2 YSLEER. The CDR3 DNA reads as TGCGCCAGCAGCCAAGATATGGGGGGGGAGACCCAGTACTTC. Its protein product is CASSQDMGGETQYF.

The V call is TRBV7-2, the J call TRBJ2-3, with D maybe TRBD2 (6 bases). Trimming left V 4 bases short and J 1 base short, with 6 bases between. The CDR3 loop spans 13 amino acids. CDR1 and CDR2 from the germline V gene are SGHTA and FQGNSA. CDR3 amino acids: CASSWGGTDTQYF. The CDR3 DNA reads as TGTGCCAGCAGCTGGGGGGGCACAGATACGCAGTATTTT.

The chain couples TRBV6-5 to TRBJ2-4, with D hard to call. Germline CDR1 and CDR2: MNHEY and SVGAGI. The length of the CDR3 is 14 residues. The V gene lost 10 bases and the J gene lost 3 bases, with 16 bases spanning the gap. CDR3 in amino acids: CATQPRGIKNIQYF. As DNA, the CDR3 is TGTGCCACCCAGCCAAGAGGAATCAAAAACATTCAGTACTTC.

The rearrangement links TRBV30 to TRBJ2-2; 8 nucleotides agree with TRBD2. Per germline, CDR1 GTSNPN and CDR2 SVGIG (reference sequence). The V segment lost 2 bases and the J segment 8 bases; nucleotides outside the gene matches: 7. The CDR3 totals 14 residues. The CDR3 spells CAWSRGGGSGELFF. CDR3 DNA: TGTGCCTGGAGTCGGGGGGGCGGGTCAGGGGAGCTGTTTTTT.

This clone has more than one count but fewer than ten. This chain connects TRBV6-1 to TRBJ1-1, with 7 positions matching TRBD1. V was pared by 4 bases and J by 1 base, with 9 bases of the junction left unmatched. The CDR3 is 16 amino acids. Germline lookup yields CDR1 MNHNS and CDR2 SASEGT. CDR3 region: CASSGRPGGRNTEAFF. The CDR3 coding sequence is TGTGCCAGCAGTGGCCGTCCAGGGGGGCGGAACACTGAAGCTTTCTTT.

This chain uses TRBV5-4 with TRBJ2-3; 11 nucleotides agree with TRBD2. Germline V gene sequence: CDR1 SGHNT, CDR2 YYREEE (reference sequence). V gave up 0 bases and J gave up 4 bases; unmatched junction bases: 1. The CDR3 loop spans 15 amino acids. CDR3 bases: TGTGCCAGCAGCTTGGTAGCGGGGGGGCCAGATACGCAGTATTTT. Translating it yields CASSLVAGGPDTQYF.

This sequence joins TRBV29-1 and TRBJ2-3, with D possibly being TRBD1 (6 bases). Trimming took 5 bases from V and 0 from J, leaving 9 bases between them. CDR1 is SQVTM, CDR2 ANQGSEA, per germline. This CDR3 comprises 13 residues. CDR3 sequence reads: CSVRQGSTDTQYF. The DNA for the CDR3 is TGCAGCGTTCGCCAGGGGAGCACAGATACGCAGTATTTT.